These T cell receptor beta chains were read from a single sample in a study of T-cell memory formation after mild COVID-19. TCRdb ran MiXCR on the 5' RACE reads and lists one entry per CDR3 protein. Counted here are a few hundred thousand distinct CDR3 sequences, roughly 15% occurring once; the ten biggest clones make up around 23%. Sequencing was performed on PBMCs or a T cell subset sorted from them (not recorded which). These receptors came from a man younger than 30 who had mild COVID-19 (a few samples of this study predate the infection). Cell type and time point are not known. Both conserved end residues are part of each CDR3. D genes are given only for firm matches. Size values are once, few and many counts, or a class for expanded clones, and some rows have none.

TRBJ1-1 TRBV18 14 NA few CASSPSGGNTEAFF TGTGCCAGCTCACCATCTGGGGGCAACACTGAAGCTTTCTTT
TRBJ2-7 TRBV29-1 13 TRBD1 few CSVEQGATYEQYF TGCAGCGTTGAACAGGGGGCCACCTACGAGCAGTACTTC
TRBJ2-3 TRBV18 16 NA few CASSSWTSAGTDTQYF TGTGCCAGCTCATCCTGGACCAGCGCTGGCACAGATACGCAGTATTTT
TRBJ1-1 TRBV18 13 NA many CASSLGAGTEAFF TGTGCCAGCTCACTCGGGGCTGGGACTGAAGCTTTCTTT
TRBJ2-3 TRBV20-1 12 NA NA CSASTGLDTQYF TGCAGTGCTAGCACCGGGCTAGATACGCAGTATTTT
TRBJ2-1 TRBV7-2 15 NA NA CASRYGGGAGNEQFF TGTGCCAGCAGATATGGAGGGGGGGCCGGGAATGAGCAGTTCTTC
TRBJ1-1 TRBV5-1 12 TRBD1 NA CASSFQGAEAFF TGCGCCAGCAGCTTTCAGGGGGCGGAAGCTTTCTTT
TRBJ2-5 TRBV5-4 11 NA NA CASSAYQTQYF TGTGCCAGCAGCGCGTACCAGACCCAGTACTTC
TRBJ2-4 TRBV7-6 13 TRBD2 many CASSGLAGGIQYF TGTGCCAGCAGCGGACTAGCGGGGGGTATTCAGTACTTC
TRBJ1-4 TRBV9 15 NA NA CASSIMGTTNEKLFF TGTGCCAGCAGCATAATGGGGACAACTAATGAAAAACTGTTTTTT
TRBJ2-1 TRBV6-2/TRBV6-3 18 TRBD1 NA CASSYRVLQGRGVIEQFF TGTGCCAGCAGTTACCGAGTGTTACAGGGGAGAGGTGTAATTGAGCAGTTCTTC
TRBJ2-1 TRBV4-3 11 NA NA CASSRTDEQFF TGCGCCAGCAGCCGGACAGATGAGCAGTTCTTC
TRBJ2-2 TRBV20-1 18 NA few CSASQGRGIEKNTGELFF TGCAGTGCTAGCCAGGGTCGGGGAATCGAAAAGAACACCGGGGAGCTGTTTTTT
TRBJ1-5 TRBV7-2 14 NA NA CASSSQGSNQPQHF TGTGCCAGCAGCAGCCAGGGGTCAAATCAGCCCCAGCATTTT
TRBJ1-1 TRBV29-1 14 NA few CSVDPGGGNTEAFF TGCAGCGTTGACCCCGGGGGAGGGAACACTGAAGCTTTCTTT
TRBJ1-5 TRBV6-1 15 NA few CASSEAAGSGKPQHF TGTGCCAGCAGTGAAGCAGCAGGGTCCGGCAAGCCCCAGCATTTT
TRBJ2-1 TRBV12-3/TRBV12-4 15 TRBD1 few CASSRRDRVYNEQFF TGTGCCAGCAGTCGCCGGGACAGGGTGTACAATGAGCAGTTCTTC
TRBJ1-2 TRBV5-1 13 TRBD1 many CASRPGNRGPFHF TGCGCCAGCAGGCCTGGAAACAGGGGGCCCTTCCACTTC
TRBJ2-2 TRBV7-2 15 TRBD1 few CASSNRDRMTGELFF TGTGCCAGCAGCAACCGGGACAGGATGACCGGGGAGCTGTTTTTT
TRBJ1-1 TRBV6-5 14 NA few CASSYTGLGTEAFF TGTGCCAGCAGTTATACAGGGTTGGGCACTGAAGCTTTCTTT
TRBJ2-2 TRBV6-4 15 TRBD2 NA CASSASGGDTGELFF TGTGCCAGCAGTGCTAGCGGGGGCGACACCGGGGAGCTGTTTTTT
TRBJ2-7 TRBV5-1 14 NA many CASSLEGDSYEQYF TGCGCCAGCAGCTTGGAGGGGGACTCCTACGAGCAGTACTTC
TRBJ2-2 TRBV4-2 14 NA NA CASSEYRDTGELFF TGTGCCAGCAGCGAGTACAGGGACACCGGGGAGCTGTTTTTT
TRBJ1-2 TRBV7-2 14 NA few CASSLDRQGHGYTF TGTGCCAGCAGCTTAGATCGGCAGGGTCATGGCTACACCTTC
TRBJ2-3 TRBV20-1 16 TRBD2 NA CSARDGVAGSTDTQYF TGCAGTGCTAGGGATGGAGTAGCGGGGAGCACAGATACGCAGTATTTT
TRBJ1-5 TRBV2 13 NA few CASSEYGIQPQHF TGTGCCAGCAGTGAGTACGGGATTCAGCCCCAGCATTTT
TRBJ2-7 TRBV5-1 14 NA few CASSLGAGDSEQYF TGCGCCAGCAGCTTGGGTGCAGGGGATTCCGAGCAGTACTTC
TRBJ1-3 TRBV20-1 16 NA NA CSAPDRLKSSGNTIYF TGCAGTGCCCCGGACCGCTTAAAGAGCTCTGGAAACACCATATATTTT
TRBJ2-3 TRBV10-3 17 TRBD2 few CAISETRTSGNTDTQYF TGTGCCATCAGTGAAACTCGGACTAGCGGGAACACAGATACGCAGTATTTT
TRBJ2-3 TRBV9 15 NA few CASSVGAAEADTQYF TGTGCCAGCAGCGTAGGTGCAGCGGAGGCAGATACGCAGTATTTT
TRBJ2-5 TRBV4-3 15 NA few CASSHASSPQETQYF TGCGCCAGCAGCCACGCCTCCAGTCCGCAAGAGACCCAGTACTTC
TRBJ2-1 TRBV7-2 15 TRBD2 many CASSFSGGGPREQFF TGTGCCAGCAGCTTTAGCGGGGGGGGCCCACGGGAGCAGTTCTTC
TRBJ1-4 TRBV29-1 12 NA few CSARRANEKLFF TGCAGCGCCAGGAGGGCCAATGAAAAACTGTTTTTT
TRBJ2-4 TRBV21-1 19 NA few CASSKEFNSSGDNKNIQYF TGTGCCAGCAGCAAAGAGTTTAATTCTAGCGGGGACAACAAAAACATTCAGTACTTC
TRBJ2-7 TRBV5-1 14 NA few CASSLTGIRREQYF TGCGCCAGCAGCTTAACAGGGATTCGCCGAGAGCAGTACTTC
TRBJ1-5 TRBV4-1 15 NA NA CASSQDLTRGQPQHF TGCGCCAGCAGCCAAGATCTGACTCGGGGTCAGCCCCAGCATTTT
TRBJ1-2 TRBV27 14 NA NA CASTAWEANYGYTF TGTGCCAGCACCGCCTGGGAAGCTAACTATGGCTACACCTTC
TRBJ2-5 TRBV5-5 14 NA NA CASSLRRSQETQYF TGTGCCAGCAGCTTGAGACGGAGCCAAGAGACCCAGTACTTC
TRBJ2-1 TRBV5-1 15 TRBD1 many CASSPGGQGAYEQFF TGCGCCAGCAGCCCCGGAGGACAGGGGGCCTATGAGCAGTTCTTC
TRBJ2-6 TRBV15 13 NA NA CATSTDRANVLTF TGTGCCACCAGTACGGACAGGGCCAACGTCCTGACTTTC
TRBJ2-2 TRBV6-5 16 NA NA CASSYTGVGGTGELFF TGTGCCAGCAGTTACACAGGGGTAGGAGGGACCGGGGAGCTGTTTTTT
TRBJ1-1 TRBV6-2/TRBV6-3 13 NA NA CASCPPVNTEAFF TGTGCCAGCTGCCCCCCAGTGAACACTGAAGCTTTCTTT
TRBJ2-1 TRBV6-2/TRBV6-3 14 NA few CPPRSGSSYNEQFF TGTCCACCCCGCTCGGGGAGCTCCTACAATGAGCAGTTCTTC
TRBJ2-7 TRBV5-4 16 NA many CASSFGFDSPSYEQYF TGTGCCAGCAGCTTTGGGTTTGACAGCCCATCCTACGAGCAGTACTTC
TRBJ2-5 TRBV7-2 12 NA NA CASSPRLEFQYF TGTGCCAGCAGCCCTCGACTGGAATTCCAGTACTTC